This T cell receptor beta chain was captured in a study of cytomegalovirus exposure and HLA in healthy donors. Overall study findings and caveats: Overall, roughly 150 TCR beta chains were annotated as cytomegalovirus-associated.

Using immunoSEQ multiplex PCR, the repertoire was profiled, and TCRdb retains in-frame clones only, with some absent. The sample has 180,000 or so clones, around nine tenths seen once. Germline CDR1 and CDR2: MGHRA and YSYEKL. The CDR3 is made up of 15 amino acids. V lost 2 bases to trimming and J lost 7 bases; unmatched junction nucleotides: 11. The donors were members of the roughly 120-subject validation cohort (separate from the approximately 670-subject first cohort). Comment on this clone: Its antigen remains unidentified.

The TCR sequence derives from a woman aged 25 to 39 in good health and CMV-seronegative. The genes are TRBV4-1 and TRBJ2-7; 7 positions agree with TRBD1. The sequenced sample was PBMCs. The CDR3 sequence is CASSQNTGQSMEQYF. The CDR3 DNA is TGCGCCAGCAGCCAAAATACGGGACAGTCTATGGAGCAGTACTTC.